A selection of T cell receptor beta chains follows, all from one sample in a study of cytomegalovirus exposure and HLA in healthy donors. Sequencing was performed with immunoSEQ multiplex PCR; in TCRdb, only in-frame clones are kept and a portion is missing. The table includes 95,000 to 100,000 clones, approximately 77% detected once. Sequencing used PBMCs. Receptors were obtained from a female donor in good health and CMV-seronegative. CDR3s include the opening cysteine and the closing phenylalanine or tryptophan. A D gene is named only where the DNA matches it firmly. Size tells how often a clone was seen (once, few, many) or the class of an expanded clone, and some rows leave it out.

TRBV7-2	.	13	TRBD1	TRBJ1-1	TGTGCCAGCACCAGACAGGGTAGGAATGAAGCTTTCTTT	CASTRQGRNEAFF
TRBV18	.	16	TRBD1	TRBJ2-7	TGTGCCAGCTCACCGAGGGAGGGACAGGGGTCATACGAGCAGTACTTC	CASSPREGQGSYEQYF
TRBV27	once	13	.	TRBJ2-5	TGTGCCAGCAGTTCCTCAGTGGAGGAGACCCAGTACTTC	CASSSSVEETQYF
TRBV7-8	.	16	TRBD1	TRBJ1-5	TGTGCCAGCAGCTTAGGCGGAGGGACAGGGACCCAGCCCCAGCATTTT	CASSLGGGTGTQPQHF
TRBV10-2	once	15	.	TRBJ2-3	TGCGCCAGCAGTGAGAAAGGGCAGGGGGGAGATACGCAGTATTTT	CASSEKGQGGDTQYF
TRBV10-3	.	19	TRBD1	TRBJ1-6	TGTGCCATCAGTGAGTCTCCCGTACAGGGGGCCTCCACCAATTCACCCCTCCACTTT	CAISESPVQGASTNSPLHF
TRBV2	.	16	.	TRBJ2-4	TGTGCCAGCATTGTGTCCAGGGATCCACCGAAAAACATTCAGTACTTC	CASIVSRDPPKNIQYF
TRBV5-8	.	15	.	TRBJ2-2	TGTGCCAGCAGCATCTGGACAACGAACACCGGGGAGCTGTTTTTT	CASSIWTTNTGELFF
TRBV15	.	16	TRBD1	TRBJ2-5	TGTGCCACCAGCGGGACAGGTCAAACCAAGGGAGAGACCCAGTACTTC	CATSGTGQTKGETQYF
TRBV5-6	.	15	TRBD1	TRBJ1-6	TGTGCCAGCAGCTTGACAGGGGCGAGTAATTCACCCCTCCACTTT	CASSLTGASNSPLHF
TRBV2	.	16	TRBD1	TRBJ1-5	TGTGCCAGCAGCCAAAGGACAGGGGATAGCAATCAGCCCCAGCATTTT	CASSQRTGDSNQPQHF
TRBV30	few	17	TRBD2	TRBJ2-3	TGTGCCTGGAGTATACCCATGACTAGCGGCCCCACAGATACGCAGTATTTT	CAWSIPMTSGPTDTQYF
TRBV7-3	.	18	TRBD2	TRBJ2-5	TGTGCCAGCAGCTTAAGTGGTCTAGCGGGGGGGCTAGGCGAGACCCAGTACTTC	CASSLSGLAGGLGETQYF
TRBV28	.	14	.	TRBJ2-3	TGTGCCAGCAGTTTGGAACAGGGACGGGATACGCAGTATTTT	CASSLEQGRDTQYF
TRBV4-3	many	16	TRBD1	TRBJ2-1	TGCGCCAGCAGCCCCCGACAGGGGAGCTCCTACAATGAGCAGTTCTTC	CASSPRQGSSYNEQFF
TRBV28	.	14	.	TRBJ1-4	TGTGCCAGCAGTTACGCAGGGATGGGTGAAAAACTGTTTTTT	CASSYAGMGEKLFF
TRBV6-7	.	17	.	TRBJ2-1	TGTGCCAGCAGTTACCTTCTAGCGCTGAGCTCCTACAATGAGCAGTTCTTC	CASSYLLALSSYNEQFF
TRBV5-1	.	16	.	TRBJ1-2	TGCGCCAGCGCAAGTGGTCCGTCAGGTCCAAGCTATGGCTACACCTTC	CASASGPSGPSYGYTF
TRBV10-3	.	22	TRBD2	TRBJ2-5	TGTGCCATCAGTGAGTCGTTTTTTGAGCGGACAGACAGCGGGAGGGCGGGAGAGACCCAGTACTTC	CAISESFFERTDSGRAGETQYF
TRBV27	.	14	TRBD1	TRBJ2-7	TGTGCCAGCAGTTTACGGGACAGGGCCTACGAGCAGTACTTC	CASSLRDRAYEQYF
TRBV27	.	17	TRBD2	TRBJ2-1	TGTGCCAGCAGTTCCGGCTCTAGCGGGAGAAGCATCAATGAGCAGTTCTTC	CASSSGSSGRSINEQFF
TRBV7-9	.	16	.	TRBJ2-5	TGTGCCAGCAGCTCCCATTATACGACTGTACAAGAGACCCAGTACTTC	CASSSHYTTVQETQYF
TRBV7-9	.	14	TRBD2	TRBJ2-7	TGTGCCAGTAGCCAAGCTAGCGGGGTAGGCGAGCAGTACTTC	CASSQASGVGEQYF
TRBV18	.	13	TRBD1	TRBJ1-2	TGTGCCAGCTCACGGGACAGCTCCTATGGCTACACCTTC	CASSRDSSYGYTF
TRBV5-1	few	13	.	TRBJ1-2	TGCGCCAGCAGCTTGGCAGGGATCGATGGCTACACCTTC	CASSLAGIDGYTF